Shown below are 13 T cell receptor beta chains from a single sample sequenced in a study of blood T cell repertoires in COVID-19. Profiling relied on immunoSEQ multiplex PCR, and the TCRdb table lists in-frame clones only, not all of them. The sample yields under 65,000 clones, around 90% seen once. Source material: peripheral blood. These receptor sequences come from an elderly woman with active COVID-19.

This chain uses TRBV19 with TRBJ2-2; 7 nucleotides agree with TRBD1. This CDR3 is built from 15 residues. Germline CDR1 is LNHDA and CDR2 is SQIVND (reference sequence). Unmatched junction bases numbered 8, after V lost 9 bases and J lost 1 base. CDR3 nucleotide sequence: TGTGCCAGCCGGATCGACAGGGAGAACACCGGGGAGCTGTTTTTT. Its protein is CASRIDRENTGELFF.

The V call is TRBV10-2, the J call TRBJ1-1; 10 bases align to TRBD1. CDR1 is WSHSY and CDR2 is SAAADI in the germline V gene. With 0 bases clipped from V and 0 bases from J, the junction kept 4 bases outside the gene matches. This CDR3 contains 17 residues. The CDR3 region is CASSESGGQGMNTEAFF. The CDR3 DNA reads TGCGCCAGCAGTGAGTCGGGGGGACAGGGGATGAACACTGAAGCTTTCTTT.

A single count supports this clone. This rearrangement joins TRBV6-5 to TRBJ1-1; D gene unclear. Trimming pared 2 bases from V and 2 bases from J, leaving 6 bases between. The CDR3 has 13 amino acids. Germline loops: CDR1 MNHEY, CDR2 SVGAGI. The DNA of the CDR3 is TGTGCCAGCAGTTACGGCCCCAACACTGAAGCTTTCTTT. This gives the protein CASSYGPNTEAFF.

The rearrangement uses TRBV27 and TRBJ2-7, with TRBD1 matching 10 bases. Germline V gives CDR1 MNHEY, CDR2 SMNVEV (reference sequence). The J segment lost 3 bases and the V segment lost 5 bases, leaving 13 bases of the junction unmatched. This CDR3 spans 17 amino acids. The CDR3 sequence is CASSPLGTGAPFYEQYF. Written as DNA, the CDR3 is TGTGCCAGCAGTCCTCTGGGGACAGGGGCCCCCTTCTACGAGCAGTACTTC.

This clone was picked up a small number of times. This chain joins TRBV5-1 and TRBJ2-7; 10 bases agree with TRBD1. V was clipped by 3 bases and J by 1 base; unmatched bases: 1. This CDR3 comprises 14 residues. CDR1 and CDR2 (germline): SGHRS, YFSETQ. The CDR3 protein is CASSSGQGSYEQYF. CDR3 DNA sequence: TGCGCCAGCAGCTCGGGACAGGGGTCCTACGAGCAGTACTTC.

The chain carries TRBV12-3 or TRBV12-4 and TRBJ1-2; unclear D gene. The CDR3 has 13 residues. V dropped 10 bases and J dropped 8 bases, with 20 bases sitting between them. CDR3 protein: CATTGSAAGGYTF. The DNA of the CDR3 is TGTGCCACCACGGGTTCGGCGGCGGGGGGCTACACCTTC.

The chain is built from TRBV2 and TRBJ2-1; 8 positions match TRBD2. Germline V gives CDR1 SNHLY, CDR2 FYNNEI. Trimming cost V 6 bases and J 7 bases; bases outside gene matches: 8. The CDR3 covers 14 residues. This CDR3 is CASRSGGHLNEQFF. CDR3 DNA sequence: TGTGCCAGCAGGAGCGGGGGCCACTTGAATGAGCAGTTCTTC.

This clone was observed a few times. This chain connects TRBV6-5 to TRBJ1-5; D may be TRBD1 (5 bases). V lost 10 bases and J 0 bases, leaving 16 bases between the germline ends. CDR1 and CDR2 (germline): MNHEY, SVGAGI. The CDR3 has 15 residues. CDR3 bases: TGTGCCACCTCACCCAGGGTGTATAGCAATCAGCCCCAGCATTTT. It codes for CATSPRVYSNQPQHF.

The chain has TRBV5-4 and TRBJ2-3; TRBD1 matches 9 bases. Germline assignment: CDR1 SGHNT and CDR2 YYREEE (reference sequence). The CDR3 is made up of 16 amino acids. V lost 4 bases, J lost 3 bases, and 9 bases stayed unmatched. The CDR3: CASSPWGDRVTDTQYF. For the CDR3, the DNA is TGTGCCAGCAGCCCTTGGGGGGACAGGGTTACAGATACGCAGTATTTT.

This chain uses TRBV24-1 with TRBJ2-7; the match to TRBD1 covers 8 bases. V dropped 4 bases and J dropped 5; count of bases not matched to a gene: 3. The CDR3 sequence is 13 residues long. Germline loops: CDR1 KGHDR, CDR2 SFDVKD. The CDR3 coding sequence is TGTGCCACCAGTGACCTGACAGGGGACGAGCAGTACTTC. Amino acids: CATSDLTGDEQYF.

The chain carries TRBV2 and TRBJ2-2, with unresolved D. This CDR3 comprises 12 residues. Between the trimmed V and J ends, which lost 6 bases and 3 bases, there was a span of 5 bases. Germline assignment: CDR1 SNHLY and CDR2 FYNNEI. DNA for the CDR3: TGTGCCAGCAGCCCCGACACCGGGGAGCTGTTTTTT. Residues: CASSPDTGELFF.

The CDR3 DNA sequence: TGTGCCAGCAGTTTTTCGCGGACCCAGTACTTC. Its protein product is CASSFSRTQYF. The chain joins TRBV28 to TRBJ2-5; D unclear. The CDR3 runs to 11 residues. Trimming removed 3 bases at V and 7 bases at J, with 6 bases between. Germline V gene lookup returns CDR1 MDHEN and CDR2 SYDVKM.

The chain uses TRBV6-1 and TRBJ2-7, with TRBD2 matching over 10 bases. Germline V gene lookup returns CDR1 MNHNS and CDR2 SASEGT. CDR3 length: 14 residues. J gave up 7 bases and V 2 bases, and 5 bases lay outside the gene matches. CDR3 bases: TGTGCCAGCAGTGAAAAGCGGGAGGGAGGGGAGCAGTACTTC. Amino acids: CASSEKREGGEQYF.